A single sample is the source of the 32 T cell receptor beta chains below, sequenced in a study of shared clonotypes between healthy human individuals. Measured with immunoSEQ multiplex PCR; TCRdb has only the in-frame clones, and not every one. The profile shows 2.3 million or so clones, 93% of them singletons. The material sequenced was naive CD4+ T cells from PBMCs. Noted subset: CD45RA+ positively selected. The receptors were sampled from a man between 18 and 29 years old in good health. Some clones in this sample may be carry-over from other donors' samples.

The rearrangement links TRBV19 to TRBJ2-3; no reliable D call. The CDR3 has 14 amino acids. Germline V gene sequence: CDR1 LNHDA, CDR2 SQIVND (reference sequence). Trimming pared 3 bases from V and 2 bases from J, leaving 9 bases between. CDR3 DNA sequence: TGTGCCAGTAGTATCCCGGGCCACACAGATACGCAGTATTTT. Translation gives CASSIPGHTDTQYF.

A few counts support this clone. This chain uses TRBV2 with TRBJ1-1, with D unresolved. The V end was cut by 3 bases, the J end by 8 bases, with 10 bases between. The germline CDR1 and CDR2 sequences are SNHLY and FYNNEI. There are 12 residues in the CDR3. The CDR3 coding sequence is TGTGCCAGCAGTGACCATAGGACGGAAGCTTTCTTT. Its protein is CASSDHRTEAFF.

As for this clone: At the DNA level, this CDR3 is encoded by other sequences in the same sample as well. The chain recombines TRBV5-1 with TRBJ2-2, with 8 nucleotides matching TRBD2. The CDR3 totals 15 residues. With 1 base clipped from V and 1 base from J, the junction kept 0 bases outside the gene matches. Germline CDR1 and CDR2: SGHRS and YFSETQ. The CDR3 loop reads CASSLTSGNTGELFF. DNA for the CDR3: TGCGCCAGCAGCTTGACTAGCGGGAACACCGGGGAGCTGTTTTTT.

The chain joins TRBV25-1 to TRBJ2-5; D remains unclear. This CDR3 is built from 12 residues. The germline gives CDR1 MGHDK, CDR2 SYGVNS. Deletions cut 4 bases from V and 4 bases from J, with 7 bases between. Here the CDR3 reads CASSGPGETQYF. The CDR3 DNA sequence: TGTGCCAGCAGTGGACCGGGAGAGACCCAGTACTTC.

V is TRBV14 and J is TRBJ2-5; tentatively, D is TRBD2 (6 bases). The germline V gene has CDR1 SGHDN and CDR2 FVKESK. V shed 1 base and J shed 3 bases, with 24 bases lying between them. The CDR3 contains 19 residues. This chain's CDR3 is CASSQGKTRRRGGEETQYF. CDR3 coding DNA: TGTGCCAGCAGCCAAGGGAAGACCCGCAGGCGGGGCGGTGAAGAGACCCAGTACTTC. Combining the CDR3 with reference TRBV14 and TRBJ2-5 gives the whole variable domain EAGVTQFPSHSVIEKGQTVTLRCDPISGHDNLYWYRRVMGKEIKFLLHFVKESKQDESGMPNNRFLAERTGGTYSTLKVQPAELEDSGVYFCASSQGKTRRRGGEETQYFGPGTRLLVL.

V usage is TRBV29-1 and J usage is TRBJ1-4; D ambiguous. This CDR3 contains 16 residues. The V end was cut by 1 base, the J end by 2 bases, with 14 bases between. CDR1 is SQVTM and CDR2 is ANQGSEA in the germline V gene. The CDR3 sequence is CSVEGGPGRTNEKLFF. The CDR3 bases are TGCAGCGTTGAAGGAGGACCGGGTAGGACTAATGAAAAACTGTTTTTT.

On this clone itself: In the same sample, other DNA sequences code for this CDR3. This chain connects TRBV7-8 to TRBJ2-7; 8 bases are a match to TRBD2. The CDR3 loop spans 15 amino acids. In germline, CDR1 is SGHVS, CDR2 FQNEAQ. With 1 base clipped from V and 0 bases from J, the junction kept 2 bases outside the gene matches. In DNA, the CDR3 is TGTGCCAGCAGCTTAGAGGCGGGGGGCTCCTACGAGCAGTACTTC. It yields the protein CASSLEAGGSYEQYF.

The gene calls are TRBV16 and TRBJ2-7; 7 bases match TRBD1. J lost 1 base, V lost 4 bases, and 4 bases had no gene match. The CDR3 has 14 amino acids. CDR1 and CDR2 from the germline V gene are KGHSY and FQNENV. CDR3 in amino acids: CASSRDRVSYEQYF. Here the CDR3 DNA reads TGTGCCAGCAGCCGGGACAGAGTTTCCTACGAGCAGTACTTC.

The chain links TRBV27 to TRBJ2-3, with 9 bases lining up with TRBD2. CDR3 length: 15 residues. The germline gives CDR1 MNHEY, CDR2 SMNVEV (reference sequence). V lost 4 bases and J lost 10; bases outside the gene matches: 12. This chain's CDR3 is CASSSLGSGSNPQYF. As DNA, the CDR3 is TGTGCCAGCAGTTCCCTTGGTAGCGGGAGTAATCCGCAGTATTTT.

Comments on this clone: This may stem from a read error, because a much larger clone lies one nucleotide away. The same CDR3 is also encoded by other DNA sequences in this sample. CDR3 residues: CASSLNTEAFF. CDR3 DNA: TGCGCCAGCAGTCTGAACACTGAAGCTTTCTTT. The chain recombines TRBV5-1 with TRBJ1-1; no firm D call. Germline CDR1 SGHRS, CDR2 YFSETQ. This CDR3 is built from 11 residues. The V and J ends lost 5 bases and 0 bases respectively, with 2 bases between them.

The CDR3 reads CATSRDPLRGANEKLFF. The CDR3 bases are TGTGCCACCAGCAGAGATCCGCTTCGAGGGGCTAATGAAAAACTGTTTTTT. The chain carries TRBV15 and TRBJ1-4, with a tentative D call TRBD1 (5 bases). In germline, CDR1 is LNHNV, CDR2 YYDKDF (reference sequence). V lost 0 bases to trimming and J lost 3 bases, with 14 bases between them. The CDR3 length is 17 residues.

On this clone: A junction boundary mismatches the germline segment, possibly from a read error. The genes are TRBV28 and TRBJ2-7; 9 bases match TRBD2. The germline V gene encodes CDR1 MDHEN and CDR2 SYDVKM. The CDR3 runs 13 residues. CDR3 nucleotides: TGTGCCAGCGGCCCCCTGGGTGTGCGGGAGGGCCCCTTC. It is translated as CASGPLGVREGPF.

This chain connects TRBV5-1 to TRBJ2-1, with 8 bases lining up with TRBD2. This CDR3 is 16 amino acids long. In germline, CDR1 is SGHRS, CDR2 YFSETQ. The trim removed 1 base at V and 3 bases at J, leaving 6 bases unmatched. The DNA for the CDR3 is TGCGCCAGCAGCTTGATCGCGCTAGCGGGCTACAATGAGCAGTTCTTC. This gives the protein CASSLIALAGYNEQFF.

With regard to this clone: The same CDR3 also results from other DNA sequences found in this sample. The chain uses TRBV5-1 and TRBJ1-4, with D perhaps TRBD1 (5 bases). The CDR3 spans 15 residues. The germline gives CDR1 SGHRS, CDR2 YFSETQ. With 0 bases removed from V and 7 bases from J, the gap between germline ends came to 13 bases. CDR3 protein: CASSLAGTAGEKLFF. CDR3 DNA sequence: TGCGCCAGCAGCTTGGCGGGGACTGCGGGTGAAAAACTGTTTTTT.

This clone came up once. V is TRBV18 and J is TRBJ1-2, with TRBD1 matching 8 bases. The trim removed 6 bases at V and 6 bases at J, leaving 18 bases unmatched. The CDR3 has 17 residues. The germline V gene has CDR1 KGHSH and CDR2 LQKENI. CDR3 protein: CASSLTSPTTGVDGYTF. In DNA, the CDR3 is TGTGCCAGCTCTTTAACCTCTCCCACGACAGGGGTCGATGGCTACACCTTC. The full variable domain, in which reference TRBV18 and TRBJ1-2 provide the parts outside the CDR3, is NAGVMQNPRHLVRRRGQEARLRCSPMKGHSHVYWYRQLPEEGLKFMVYLQKENIIDESGMPKERFSAEFPKEGPSILRIQQVVRGDSAAYFCASSLTSPTTGVDGYTFGSGTRLTVV.

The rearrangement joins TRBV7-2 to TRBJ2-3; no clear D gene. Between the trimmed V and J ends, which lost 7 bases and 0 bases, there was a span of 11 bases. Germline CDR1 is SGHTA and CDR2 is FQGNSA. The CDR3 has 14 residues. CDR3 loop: CASTENPSTDTQYF. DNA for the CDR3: TGTGCCAGCACGGAGAACCCGAGCACAGATACGCAGTATTTT.

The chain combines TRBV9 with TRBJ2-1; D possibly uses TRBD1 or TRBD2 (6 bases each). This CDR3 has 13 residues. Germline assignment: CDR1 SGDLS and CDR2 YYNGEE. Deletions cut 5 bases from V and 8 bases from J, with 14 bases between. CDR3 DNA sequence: TGTGCCAGCAGTTATGAGGGGGAGGATGAGCAGTTCTTC. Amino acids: CASSYEGEDEQFF.

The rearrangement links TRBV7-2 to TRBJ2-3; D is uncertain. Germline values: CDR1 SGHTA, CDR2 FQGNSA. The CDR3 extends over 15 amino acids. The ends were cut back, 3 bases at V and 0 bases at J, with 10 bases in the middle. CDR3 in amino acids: CASSFRRASTDTQYF. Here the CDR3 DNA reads TGTGCCAGCAGCTTTCGACGGGCAAGCACAGATACGCAGTATTTT.

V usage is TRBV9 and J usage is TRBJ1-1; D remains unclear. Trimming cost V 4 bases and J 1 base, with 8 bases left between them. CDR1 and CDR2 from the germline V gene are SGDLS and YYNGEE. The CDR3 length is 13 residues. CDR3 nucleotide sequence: TGTGCCAGCAGCCCCGACGGGAACACTGAAGCTTTCTTT. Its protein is CASSPDGNTEAFF. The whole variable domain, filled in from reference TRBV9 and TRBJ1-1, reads DSGVTQTPKHLITATGQRVTLRCSPRSGDLSVYWYQQSLDQGLQFLIQYYNGEERAKGNILERFSAQQFPDLHSELNLSSLELGDSALYFCASSPDGNTEAFFGQGTRLTVV.

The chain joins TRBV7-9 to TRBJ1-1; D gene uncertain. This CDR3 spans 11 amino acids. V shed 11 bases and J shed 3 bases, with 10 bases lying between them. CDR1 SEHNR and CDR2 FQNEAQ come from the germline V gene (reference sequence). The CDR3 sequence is CAGYNYTEAFF. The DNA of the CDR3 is TGTGCCGGTTACAACTACACTGAAGCTTTCTTT.

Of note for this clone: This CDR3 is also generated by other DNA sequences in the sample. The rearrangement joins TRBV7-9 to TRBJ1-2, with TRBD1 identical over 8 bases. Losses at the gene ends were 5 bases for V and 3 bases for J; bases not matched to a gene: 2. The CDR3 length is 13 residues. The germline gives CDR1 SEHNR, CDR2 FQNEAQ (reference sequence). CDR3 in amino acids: CASSPGGDYGYTF. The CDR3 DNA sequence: TGTGCCAGCAGCCCAGGGGGCGACTATGGCTACACCTTC.

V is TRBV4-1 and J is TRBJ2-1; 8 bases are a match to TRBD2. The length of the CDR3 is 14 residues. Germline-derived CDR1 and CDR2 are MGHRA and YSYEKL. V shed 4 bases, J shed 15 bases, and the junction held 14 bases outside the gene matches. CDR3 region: CASSPPGLGFVRFF. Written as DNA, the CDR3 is TGCGCCAGCAGCCCCCCGGGACTAGGGTTCGTGCGGTTCTTC.

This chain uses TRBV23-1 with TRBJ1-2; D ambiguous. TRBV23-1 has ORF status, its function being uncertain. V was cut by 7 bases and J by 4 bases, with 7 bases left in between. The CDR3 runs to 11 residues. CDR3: CASISFYGYTF. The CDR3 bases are TGCGCCAGCATATCCTTCTATGGCTACACCTTC.

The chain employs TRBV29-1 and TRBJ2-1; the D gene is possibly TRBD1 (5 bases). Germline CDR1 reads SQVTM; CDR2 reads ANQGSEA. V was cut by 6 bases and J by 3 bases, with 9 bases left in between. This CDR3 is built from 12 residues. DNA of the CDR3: TGCAGCGTGGGGCCGATCTACAATGAGCAGTTCTTC. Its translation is CSVGPIYNEQFF.

The CDR3 DNA reads as TGTGCCAGCACCGGACAGCAAGAGACCCAGTACTTC. Translation gives CASTGQQETQYF. The chain links TRBV28 to TRBJ2-5; possibly TRBD1 for D (6 bases). CDR1 is MDHEN and CDR2 is SYDVKM in the germline V gene. CDR3 length: 12 amino acids. The germline V and J ends were trimmed by 7 bases and 2 bases, with 8 bases remaining between them.

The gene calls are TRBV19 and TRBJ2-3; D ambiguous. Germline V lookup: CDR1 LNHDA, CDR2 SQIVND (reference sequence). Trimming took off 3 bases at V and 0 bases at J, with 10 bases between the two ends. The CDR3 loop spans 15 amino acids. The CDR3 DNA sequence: TGTGCCAGTAGTATCTTCCTAACGAGCACAGATACGCAGTATTTT. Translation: CASSIFLTSTDTQYF.

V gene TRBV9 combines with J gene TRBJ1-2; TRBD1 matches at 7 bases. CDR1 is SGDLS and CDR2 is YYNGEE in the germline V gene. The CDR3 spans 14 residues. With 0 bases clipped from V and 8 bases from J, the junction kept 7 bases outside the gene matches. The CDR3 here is CASSVGYRGSGYTF. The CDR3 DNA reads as TGTGCCAGCAGCGTAGGATACAGGGGAAGCGGCTACACCTTC.

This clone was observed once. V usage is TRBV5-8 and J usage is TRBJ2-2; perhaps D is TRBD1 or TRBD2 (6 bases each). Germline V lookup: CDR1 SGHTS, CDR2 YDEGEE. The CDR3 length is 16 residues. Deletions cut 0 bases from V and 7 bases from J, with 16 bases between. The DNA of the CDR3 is TGTGCCAGCAGCTTGGGCCCCGGGGGCGCAGACGGGGAGCTGTTTTTT. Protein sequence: CASSLGPGGADGELFF.

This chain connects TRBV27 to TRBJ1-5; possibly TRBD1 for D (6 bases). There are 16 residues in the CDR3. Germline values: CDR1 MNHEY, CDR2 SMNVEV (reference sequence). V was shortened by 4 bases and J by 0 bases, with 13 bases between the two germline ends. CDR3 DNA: TGTGCCAGCAGTTCCGTCCGGGGGCATAGCAATCAGCCCCAGCATTTT. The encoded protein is CASSSVRGHSNQPQHF.

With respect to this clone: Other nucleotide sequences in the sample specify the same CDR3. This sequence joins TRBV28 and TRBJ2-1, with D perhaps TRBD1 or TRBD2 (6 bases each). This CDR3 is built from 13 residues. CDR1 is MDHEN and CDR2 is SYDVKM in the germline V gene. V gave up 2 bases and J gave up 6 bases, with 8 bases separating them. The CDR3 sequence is CASSLGGLNEQFF. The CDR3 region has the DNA TGTGCCAGCAGTTTAGGGGGGCTCAATGAGCAGTTCTTC.

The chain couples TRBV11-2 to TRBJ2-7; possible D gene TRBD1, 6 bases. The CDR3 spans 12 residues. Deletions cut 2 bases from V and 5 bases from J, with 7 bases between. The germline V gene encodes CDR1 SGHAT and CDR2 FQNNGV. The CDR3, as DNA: TGTGCCAGCAGCTTAAACAGGGACGAGCAGTACTTC. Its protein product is CASSLNRDEQYF.

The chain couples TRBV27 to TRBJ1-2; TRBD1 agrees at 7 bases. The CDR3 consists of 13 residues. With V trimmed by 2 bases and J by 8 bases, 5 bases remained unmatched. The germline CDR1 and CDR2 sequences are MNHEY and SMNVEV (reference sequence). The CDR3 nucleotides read TGTGCCAGCAGTTTAGTGCAGGGGGGGGGCTACACCTTC. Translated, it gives CASSLVQGGGYTF.